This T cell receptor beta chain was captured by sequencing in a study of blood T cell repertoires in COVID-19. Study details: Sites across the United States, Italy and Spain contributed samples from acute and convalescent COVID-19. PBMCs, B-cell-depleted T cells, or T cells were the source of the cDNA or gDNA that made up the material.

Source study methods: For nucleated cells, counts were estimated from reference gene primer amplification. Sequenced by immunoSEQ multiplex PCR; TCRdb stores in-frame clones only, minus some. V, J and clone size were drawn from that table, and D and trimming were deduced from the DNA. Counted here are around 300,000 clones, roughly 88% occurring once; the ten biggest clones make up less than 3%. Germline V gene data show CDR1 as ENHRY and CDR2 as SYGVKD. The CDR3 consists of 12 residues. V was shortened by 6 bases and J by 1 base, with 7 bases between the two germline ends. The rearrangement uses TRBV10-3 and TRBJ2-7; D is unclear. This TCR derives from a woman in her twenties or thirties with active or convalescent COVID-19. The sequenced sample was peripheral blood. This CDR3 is CAIRADSYEQYF. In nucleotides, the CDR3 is TGTGCCATCAGGGCTGATTCCTACGAGCAGTACTTC.